One sample yielded the 3 T cell receptor beta chains listed below, sequenced in a study of human T cells and chemical hapten exposure. The sample's time point: patch test 1, 2 weeks after DPC sensitization. Noted treatment: therapeutic diphenylcyclopropenone sensitization with weekly scalp DPC. TCRdb processed the RACE reads anew with MiXCR; each CDR3 protein has one entry. The table lists around 300,000 distinct CDR3 sequences, around 7% of them singletons. The material sequenced was whole blood, taken in connection with sensitization to the hapten diphenylcyclopropenone (DPC). The source is a woman aged 18 to 35 with alopecia areata. Some clones in this sample may be carry-over from other donors' samples.

The table lists this clonotype with many counts. The chain uses TRBV28 and TRBJ2-7; D gene uncertain. CDR1 is MDHEN, CDR2 SYDVKM, per germline. The V and J ends lost 5 bases and 3 bases respectively, with 5 bases between them. The CDR3 is 11 amino acids. The CDR3 spells CASSLYYEQYF. The CDR3 DNA is TGTGCCAGCAGTCTGTACTACGAGCAGTACTTC.

This clonotype occurred many times. The rearrangement links TRBV12-3 or TRBV12-4 to TRBJ1-1; possible D gene TRBD1, 5 bases. Trimming pared 6 bases from V and 11 bases from J, leaving 19 bases between. The CDR3 has 13 residues. Written as DNA, the CDR3 is TGTGCCAGCAGCATACAGGCGGACCAGGGTGCTTTCTTT. Protein product: CASSIQADQGAFF.

This rearrangement joins TRBV7-3 to TRBJ2-5; weak D call: TRBD1 (6 bases). Trimming stripped 3 bases from V and 5 bases from J, with 10 bases between. The germline V gene encodes CDR1 SGHTA and CDR2 FQGTGA. The length of the CDR3 is 13 residues. The CDR3 is CASSFNRDETQYF. CDR3 sequence (DNA): TGTGCCAGCAGCTTCAACAGGGACGAGACCCAGTACTTC.